This TCR beta chain was sequenced in a study of blood T cells in healthy people across ages. A sample-barcoded 5' primer and a J-beta primer mix were used in a second PCR of roughly 7 to 11 cycles. Via MiXCR, TCRdb re-called the 5' RACE reads, giving one row per CDR3 protein. The sample holds about 1.5 million distinct CDR3 sequences; 42% are singletons and the top ten take 7.9%. Trimming took 0 bases from V and 3 from J, leaving 5 bases between them. Germline CDR1 reads SQVTM; CDR2 reads ANQGSEA. The CDR3 runs 12 residues. The clonotype was recovered from a woman aged 18-35 years in good health. The chain links TRBV29-1 to TRBJ1-1; D unresolved. Sequencing was performed on blood. For the CDR3, the DNA is TGCAGCGTTGAAGATAGAGACACTGAAGCTTTCTTT. This encodes CSVEDRDTEAFF.